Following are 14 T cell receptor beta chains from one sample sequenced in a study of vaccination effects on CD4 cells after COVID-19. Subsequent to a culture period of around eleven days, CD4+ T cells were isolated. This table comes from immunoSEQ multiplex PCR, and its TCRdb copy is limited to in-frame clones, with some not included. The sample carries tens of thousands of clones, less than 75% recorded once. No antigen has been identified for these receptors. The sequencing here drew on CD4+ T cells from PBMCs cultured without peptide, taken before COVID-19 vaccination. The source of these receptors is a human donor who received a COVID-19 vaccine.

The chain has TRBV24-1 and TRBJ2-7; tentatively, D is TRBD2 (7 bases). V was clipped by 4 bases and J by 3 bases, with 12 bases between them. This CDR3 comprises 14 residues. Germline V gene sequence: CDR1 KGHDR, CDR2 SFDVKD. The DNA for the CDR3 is TGTGCCACCAGTGAAGGGGGGGGTATCTACGAGCAGTACTTC. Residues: CATSEGGGIYEQYF.

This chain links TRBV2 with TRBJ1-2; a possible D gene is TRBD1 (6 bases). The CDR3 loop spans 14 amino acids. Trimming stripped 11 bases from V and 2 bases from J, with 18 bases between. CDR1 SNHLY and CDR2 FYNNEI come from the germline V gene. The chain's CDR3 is CAGAKGGNNYGYTF. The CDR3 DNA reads TGTGCCGGAGCAAAAGGGGGTAACAACTATGGCTACACCTTC.

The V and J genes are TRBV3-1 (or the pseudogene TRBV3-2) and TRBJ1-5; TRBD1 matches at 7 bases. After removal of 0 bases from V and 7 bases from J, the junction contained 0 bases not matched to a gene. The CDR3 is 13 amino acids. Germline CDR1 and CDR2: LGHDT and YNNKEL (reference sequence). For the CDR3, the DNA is TGTGCCAGCAGCCAAGAGGGACAGCAGCCCCAGCATTTT. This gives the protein CASSQEGQQPQHF.

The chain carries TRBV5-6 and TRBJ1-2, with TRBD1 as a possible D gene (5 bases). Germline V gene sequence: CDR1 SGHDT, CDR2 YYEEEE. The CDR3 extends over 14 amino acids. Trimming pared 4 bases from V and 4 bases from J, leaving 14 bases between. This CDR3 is CASSLGRRGYGYTF. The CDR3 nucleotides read TGTGCCAGCAGCCTGGGGCGCCGCGGCTATGGCTACACCTTC.

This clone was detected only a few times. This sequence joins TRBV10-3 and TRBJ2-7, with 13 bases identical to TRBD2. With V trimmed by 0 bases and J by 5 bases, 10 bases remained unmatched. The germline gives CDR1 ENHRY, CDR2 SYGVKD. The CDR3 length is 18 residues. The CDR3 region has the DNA TGTGCCATCAGTGAGTCGTCGGGACTAGCGGGAAATTTCGACGAGCAGTACTTC. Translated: CAISESSGLAGNFDEQYF.

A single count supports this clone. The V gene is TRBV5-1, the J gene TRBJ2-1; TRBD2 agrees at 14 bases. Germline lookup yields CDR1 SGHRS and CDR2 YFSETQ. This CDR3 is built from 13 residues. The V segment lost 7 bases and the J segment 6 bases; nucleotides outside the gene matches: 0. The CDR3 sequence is CASGTSGGNEQFF. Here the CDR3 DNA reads TGCGCCAGCGGGACTAGCGGGGGCAATGAGCAGTTCTTC.

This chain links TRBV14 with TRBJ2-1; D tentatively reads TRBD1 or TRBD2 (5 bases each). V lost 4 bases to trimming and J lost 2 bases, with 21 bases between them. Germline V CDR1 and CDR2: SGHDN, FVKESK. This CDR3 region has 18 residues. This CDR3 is CASSPTAREGATYNEQFF. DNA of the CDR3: TGTGCCAGCAGCCCCACCGCACGGGAAGGGGCTACCTACAATGAGCAGTTCTTC.

CDR3 nucleotide sequence: TGCGCCAGCAGCTCCCAGGGAGCAACTAATGAAAAACTGTTTTTT. Protein: CASSSQGATNEKLFF. The chain employs TRBV5-1 and TRBJ1-4, with D possibly matching TRBD1 (5 bases). V dropped 3 bases and J dropped 0 bases, with 9 bases sitting between them. The CDR3 totals 15 residues. The V gene's germline CDR1 is SGHRS and CDR2 YFSETQ.

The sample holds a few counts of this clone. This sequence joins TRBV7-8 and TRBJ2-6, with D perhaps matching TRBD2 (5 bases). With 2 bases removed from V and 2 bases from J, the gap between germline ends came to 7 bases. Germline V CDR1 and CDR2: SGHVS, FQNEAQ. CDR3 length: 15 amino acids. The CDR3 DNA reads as TGTGCCAGCAGCTTACGGGAAACTGGGGCCAACGTCCTGACTTTC. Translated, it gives CASSLRETGANVLTF.

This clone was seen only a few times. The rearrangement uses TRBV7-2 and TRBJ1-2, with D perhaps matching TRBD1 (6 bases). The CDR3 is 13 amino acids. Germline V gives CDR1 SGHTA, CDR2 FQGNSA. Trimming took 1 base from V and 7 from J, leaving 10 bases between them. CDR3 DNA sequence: TGTGCCAGCAGCTTAGACAGGGTATCTGGCTACACCTTC. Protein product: CASSLDRVSGYTF.

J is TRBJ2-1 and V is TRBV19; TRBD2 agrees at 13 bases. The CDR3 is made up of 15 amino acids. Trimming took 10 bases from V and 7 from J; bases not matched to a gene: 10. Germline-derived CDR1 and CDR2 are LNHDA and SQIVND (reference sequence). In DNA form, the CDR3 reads TGTGCCACCCTGGGACTAGCGGGAAGGCGGAATGAGCAGTTCTTC. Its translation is CATLGLAGRRNEQFF.

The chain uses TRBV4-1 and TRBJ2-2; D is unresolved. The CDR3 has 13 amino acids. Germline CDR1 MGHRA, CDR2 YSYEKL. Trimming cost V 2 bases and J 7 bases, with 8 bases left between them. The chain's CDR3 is CASSQIHSGELFF. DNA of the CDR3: TGCGCCAGCAGCCAAATACACAGCGGGGAGCTGTTTTTT.

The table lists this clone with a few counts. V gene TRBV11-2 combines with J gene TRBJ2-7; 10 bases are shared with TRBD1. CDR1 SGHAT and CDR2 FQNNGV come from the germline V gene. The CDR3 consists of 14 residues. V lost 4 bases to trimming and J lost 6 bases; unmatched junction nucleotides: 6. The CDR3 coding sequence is TGTGCCAGCAGCTCCCGGGACAGGGGATTCGAGCAGTACTTC. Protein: CASSSRDRGFEQYF.

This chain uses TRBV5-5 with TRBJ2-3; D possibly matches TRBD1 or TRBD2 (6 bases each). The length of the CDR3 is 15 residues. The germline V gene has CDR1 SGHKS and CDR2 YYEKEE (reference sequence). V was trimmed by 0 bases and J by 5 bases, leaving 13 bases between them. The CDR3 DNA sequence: TGTGCCAGCAGCTTGGGTGGGGGGCAGGGAGATACGCAGTATTTT. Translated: CASSLGGGQGDTQYF.